Within the sample, the clone carrying this T cell receptor (beta chain) is medium-sized. Its target is not known. This record comes from a study of OX40 agonist ivuxolimab in advanced cancers. Study context: Dose-escalation cases comprised hepatocellular carcinoma, melanoma, renal cell or head and neck cancer. Of the participants, approximately 36% had some prior anti-PD-1, anti-PD-L1 or anti-CTLA-4 therapy, which was allowed. Partial responses occurred in three patients (one hepatocellular carcinoma, two cutaneous melanoma).

The assay was immunoSEQ multiplex PCR, and TCRdb's table has in-frame clones only and misses some. The sample yields 55,000 to 65,000 clones, under 85% seen once. The study's findings and limits: On average, CD8+ T cells had more expanded clones than CD4+.

The CDR3 is 15 residues long. V dropped 5 bases and J dropped 1; count of bases not matched to a gene: 3. Germline loops: CDR1 LGHNA, CDR2 YSLEER. This clonotype was sampled from an adult with an advanced solid tumor such as melanoma, head and neck, liver or kidney cancer. The starting material was CD4+ or CD8+ T cells sorted from blood, obtained in a trial of the OX40 agonist ivuxolimab. The V gene is TRBV4-3, the J gene TRBJ2-3, with 10 positions matching TRBD1. The CDR3 sequence is CASSDGTGGTDTQYF. The CDR3 DNA reads as TGCGCCAGCAGCGACGGGACAGGGGGCACAGATACGCAGTATTTT.